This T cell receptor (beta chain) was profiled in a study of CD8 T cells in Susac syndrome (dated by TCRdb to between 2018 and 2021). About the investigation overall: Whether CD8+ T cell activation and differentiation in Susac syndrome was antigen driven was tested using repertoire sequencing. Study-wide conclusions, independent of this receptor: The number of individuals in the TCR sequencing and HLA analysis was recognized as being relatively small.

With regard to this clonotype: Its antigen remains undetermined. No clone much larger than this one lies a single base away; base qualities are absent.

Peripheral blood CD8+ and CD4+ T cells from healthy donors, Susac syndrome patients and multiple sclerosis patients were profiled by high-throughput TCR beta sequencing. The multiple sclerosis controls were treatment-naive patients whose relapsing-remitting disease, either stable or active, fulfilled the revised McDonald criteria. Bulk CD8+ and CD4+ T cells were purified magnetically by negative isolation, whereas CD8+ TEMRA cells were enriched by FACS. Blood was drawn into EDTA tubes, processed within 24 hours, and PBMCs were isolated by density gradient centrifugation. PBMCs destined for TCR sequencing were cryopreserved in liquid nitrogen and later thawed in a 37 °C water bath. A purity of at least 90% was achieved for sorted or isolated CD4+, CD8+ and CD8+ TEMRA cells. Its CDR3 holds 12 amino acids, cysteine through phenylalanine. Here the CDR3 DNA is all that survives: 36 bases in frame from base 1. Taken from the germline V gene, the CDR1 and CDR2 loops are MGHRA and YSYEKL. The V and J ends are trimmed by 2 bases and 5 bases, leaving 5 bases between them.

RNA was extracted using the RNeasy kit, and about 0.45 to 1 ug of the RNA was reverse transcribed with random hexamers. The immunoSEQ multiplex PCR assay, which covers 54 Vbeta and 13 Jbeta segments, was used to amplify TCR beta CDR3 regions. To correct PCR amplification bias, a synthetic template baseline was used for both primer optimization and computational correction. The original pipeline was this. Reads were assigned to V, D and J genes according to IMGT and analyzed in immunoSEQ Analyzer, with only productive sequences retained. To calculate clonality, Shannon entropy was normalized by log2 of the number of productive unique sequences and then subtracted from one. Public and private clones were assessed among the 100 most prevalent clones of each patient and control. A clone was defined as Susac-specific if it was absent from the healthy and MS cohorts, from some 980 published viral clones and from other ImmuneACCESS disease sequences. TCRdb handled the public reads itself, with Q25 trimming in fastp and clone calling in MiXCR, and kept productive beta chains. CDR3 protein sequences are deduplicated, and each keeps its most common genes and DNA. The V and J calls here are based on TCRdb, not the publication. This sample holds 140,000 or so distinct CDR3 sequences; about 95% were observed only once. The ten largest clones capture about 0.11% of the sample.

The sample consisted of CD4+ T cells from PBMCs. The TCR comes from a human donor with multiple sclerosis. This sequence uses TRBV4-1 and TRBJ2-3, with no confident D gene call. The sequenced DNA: TGCGCCAGCAGCCAATCTTTAGATACGCAGTATTTT. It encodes CASSQSLDTQYF.